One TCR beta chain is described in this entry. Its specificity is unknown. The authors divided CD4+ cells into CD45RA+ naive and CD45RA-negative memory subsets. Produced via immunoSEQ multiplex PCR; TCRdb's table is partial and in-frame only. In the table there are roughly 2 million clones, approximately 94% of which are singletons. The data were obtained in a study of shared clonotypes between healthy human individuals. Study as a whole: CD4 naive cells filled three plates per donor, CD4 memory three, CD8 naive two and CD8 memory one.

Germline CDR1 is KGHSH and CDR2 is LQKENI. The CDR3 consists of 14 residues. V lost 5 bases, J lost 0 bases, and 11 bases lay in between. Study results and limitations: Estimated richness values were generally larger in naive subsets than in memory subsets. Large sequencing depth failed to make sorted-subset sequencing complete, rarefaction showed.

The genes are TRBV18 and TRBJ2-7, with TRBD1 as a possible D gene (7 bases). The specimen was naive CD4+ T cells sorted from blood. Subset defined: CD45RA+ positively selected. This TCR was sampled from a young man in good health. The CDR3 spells CASSARDSSYEQYF. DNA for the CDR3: TGTGCCAGCTCAGCGCGGGACAGCTCCTACGAGCAGTACTTC.